These T cell receptor beta chains were read from a single sample in a study of B cell selection in AIRE deficiency. The method was immunoSEQ multiplex PCR; TCRdb's version includes in-frame clones alone and lacks a portion of them. The sample lists about 23,000 clones, 97% seen once, with more than 0.15% in the top ten. What was sequenced was conventional CD4+ T cells sorted from PBMCs. These TCRs come from a human donor with AIRE deficiency. Both conserved end residues are part of each CDR3. The D gene is left open where the match is weak. Some rows have no size entry. The others give once, few or many, or a class for an expanded clone.

D gene	V gene	J gene	clone size	CDR3 protein	CDR3 DNA
.	TRBV9	TRBJ2-6	.	CASSVGTLSGANVLTF	TGTGCCAGCAGCGTAGGGACTCTATCTGGGGCCAACGTCCTGACTTTC
TRBD1	TRBV5-4	TRBJ2-3	.	CASSRGPGQGVSTDTQYF	TGTGCCAGCAGTCGAGGTCCAGGACAGGGTGTCTCGACAGATACGCAGTATTTT
.	TRBV5-6	TRBJ2-7	.	CASSFIAVSSYEQYF	TGTGCCAGCAGCTTCATAGCGGTATCGTCCTACGAGCAGTACTTC
.	TRBV5-4	TRBJ2-7	.	CASSTGSFYEQYF	TGTGCCAGCAGCACCGGGTCATTCTACGAGCAGTACTTC
TRBD1	TRBV28	TRBJ2-1	.	CASSLATGGTYNEQFF	TGTGCCAGCAGTTTGGCGACAGGGGGGACCTACAATGAGCAGTTCTTC
.	TRBV29-1	TRBJ2-7	.	CSVEGRGGYEQYF	TGCAGCGTTGAAGGCCGTGGGGGATACGAGCAGTACTTC
TRBD1	TRBV25-1	TRBJ1-6	.	CASSGFGTGSPLHF	TGTGCCAGCAGTGGGTTCGGGACAGGATCACCCCTCCACTTT
.	TRBV18	TRBJ2-5	.	CASSRATRTIQETQYF	TGTGCCAGCTCACGCGCGACAAGGACTATACAAGAGACCCAGTACTTC
.	TRBV11-2	TRBJ2-3	once	CASSYSDTQYF	TGTGCCAGCAGCTATTCAGATACGCAGTATTTT
.	TRBV7-2	TRBJ1-1	.	CASSLEGTQNTEAFF	TGTGCCAGCAGCTTAGAGGGGACGCAGAACACTGAAGCTTTCTTT
.	TRBV13	TRBJ2-2	.	CASSLFRGSGSYTGELFF	TGTGCCAGCAGCTTATTCCGCGGGTCCGGGAGTTATACCGGGGAGCTGTTTTTT
TRBD2	TRBV6-1	TRBJ2-1	.	CASSLPGLALF	TGTGCCAGCAGTCTTCCGGGACTAGCTCTCTTC
.	TRBV4-3	TRBJ2-7	.	CASSQLDHDEQYF	TGCGCCAGCAGCCAATTGGACCATGACGAGCAGTACTTC
.	TRBV30	TRBJ1-2	.	CAWSPRAIYGYTF	TGTGCCTGGAGTCCCAGGGCCATTTACGGCTACACCTTC
TRBD2	TRBV9	TRBJ2-1	.	CASSVNVSKREGLFSYNEQFF	TGTGCCAGCAGCGTTAATGTGAGTAAGCGGGAGGGGCTGTTCTCCTACAATGAGCAGTTCTTC
.	TRBV25-1	TRBJ2-5	.	CASRGLSGGPETQYF	TGTGCCAGCAGGGGTTTATCGGGGGGCCCAGAGACCCAGTACTTC
.	TRBV6-6	TRBJ1-2	.	CASSYYGYYTF	TGTGCCAGCAGTTACTACGGGTACTACACCTTC
TRBD2	TRBV7-3	TRBJ2-1	.	CASSLMTSGNYNEQFF	TGTGCCAGCAGCTTAATGACTAGCGGGAACTACAATGAGCAGTTCTTC
.	TRBV30	TRBJ2-7	.	CAWSGDFSGRGQYF	TGTGCCTGGAGTGGGGACTTCTCAGGTCGGGGGCAGTACTTC
.	TRBV29-1	TRBJ1-2	.	CSVEKLLTWEVGGYTF	TGCAGCGTTGAAAAACTATTAACTTGGGAAGTAGGAGGCTACACCTTC
.	TRBV27	TRBJ2-1	.	CASSLEGLRFDEQFF	TGTGCCAGCAGTTTAGAAGGACTCCGCTTTGATGAGCAGTTCTTC
TRBD1	TRBV10-3	TRBJ2-3	.	CAISESWTGVGDTQYF	TGTGCCATCAGTGAGTCGTGGACAGGGGTGGGAGATACGCAGTATTTT
TRBD1	TRBV9	TRBJ1-2	.	CASSVPGGGYTF	TGTGCCAGCAGCGTTCCAGGGGGCGGCTACACCTTC
.	TRBV6-5	TRBJ1-6	.	CASRSFQGSISPLHF	TGTGCCAGCAGGAGTTTTCAGGGATCGATTTCACCCCTCCACTTT
TRBD2	TRBV7-9	TRBJ2-3	.	CASSLGLAGDTDTQYF	TGTGCCAGCAGCTTGGGACTAGCGGGGGACACAGATACGCAGTATTTT
.	TRBV19	TRBJ1-5	few	CASSMQDLSNQPQHF	TGTGCCAGTAGTATGCAGGACCTTTCCAATCAGCCCCAGCATTTT
.	TRBV11-2	TRBJ2-2	.	CASSFGLNTGELFF	TGTGCCAGCAGCTTCGGACTTAACACCGGGGAGCTGTTTTTT
.	TRBV19	TRBJ2-3	.	CASRSSVAGTDTQYF	TGTGCCAGTAGATCCTCGGTAGCGGGCACAGATACGCAGTATTTT
TRBD1	TRBV28	TRBJ1-3	.	CASSIQDRAGNTIYF	TGTGCCAGCAGTATCCAAGACAGGGCTGGAAACACCATATATTTT
TRBD2	TRBV7-9	TRBJ2-7	once	CAETSGSDYEQYF	TGTGCAGAAACTAGCGGGAGTGACTACGAGCAGTACTTC
TRBD1	TRBV5-1	TRBJ1-6	.	CASRGEGARRSPLHF	TGCGCCAGCAGAGGGGAGGGGGCGCGGCGGTCACCCCTCCACTTT
.	TRBV4-1	TRBJ2-7	.	CASSQDWGEQYF	TGCGCCAGCAGCCAAGACTGGGGAGAGCAGTACTTC
.	TRBV5-1	TRBJ1-2	once	CASSSEWDLANYGYTF	TGCGCCAGCAGCTCCGAGTGGGACTTAGCTAACTATGGCTACACCTTC
TRBD1	TRBV28	TRBJ1-6	once	CASSPRQGKYFNSPLHF	TGTGCCAGCAGCCCCAGACAGGGGAAATATTTTAATTCACCCCTCCACTTT
.	TRBV19	TRBJ1-3	.	CASTRGGNGNTIYF	TGTGCCAGTACCCGCGGAGGGAATGGAAACACCATATATTTT
TRBD1	TRBV12-5	TRBJ2-7	.	CASGSHPTTGGYEQYF	TGTGCTAGTGGTTCCCACCCCACGACAGGGGGCTACGAGCAGTACTTC
.	TRBV11-3	TRBJ1-2	once	CASSRGSNYGYTF	TGTGCCAGCAGTAGGGGGTCTAACTATGGCTACACCTTC
.	TRBV2	TRBJ2-5	.	CASSPSPTRGETQYF	TGTGCCAGCAGTCCCTCCCCGACTAGGGGAGAGACCCAGTACTTC
.	TRBV6-1	TRBJ2-7	.	CASRYERSYEQYF	TGTGCCAGCAGGTACGAGCGGAGCTACGAGCAGTACTTC
TRBD2	TRBV7-2	TRBJ2-6	.	CASSSGWGGWNVLTF	TGTGCCAGCAGCTCCGGCTGGGGGGGGTGGAACGTCCTGACTTTC
.	TRBV30	TRBJ1-3	.	CAWNPPGSGNTIYF	TGTGCCTGGAACCCACCGGGATCTGGAAACACCATATATTTT
.	TRBV5-6	TRBJ2-5	once	CASSLRIETQYF	TGTGCCAGCAGCTTGCGTATAGAGACCCAGTACTTC
TRBD1	TRBV5-4	TRBJ1-1	.	CASSVWTGGTEAFF	TGTGCCAGTAGCGTTTGGACAGGGGGCACTGAAGCTTTCTTT
TRBD1	TRBV7-9	TRBJ2-5	.	CASSLARTGRETQYF	TGTGCCAGCAGCTTAGCCCGGACAGGGCGGGAGACCCAGTACTTC
TRBD1	TRBV2	TRBJ2-1	once	CASSARDRVRNEQFF	TGTGCCAGCAGTGCGAGAGACAGGGTCCGCAATGAGCAGTTCTTC
.	TRBV21-1	TRBJ2-7	.	CASSKLWHPNAYEQYF	TGTGCCAGCAGCAAATTATGGCATCCGAACGCCTACGAGCAGTACTTC
TRBD2	TRBV4-1	TRBJ2-1	.	CASSQSPSGNPSGNEQFF	TGCGCCAGCAGCCAATCCCCTAGCGGAAACCCTTCGGGCAATGAGCAGTTCTTC
TRBD2	TRBV6-5	TRBJ2-7	.	CASSPTSGLTYEQYF	TGTGCCAGCAGCCCCACTAGCGGGTTGACCTACGAGCAGTACTTC
.	TRBV30	TRBJ2-3	once	CAWRDQGWSTDTQYF	TGTGCCTGGAGGGATCAGGGCTGGAGCACAGATACGCAGTATTTT
TRBD1	TRBV6-1	TRBJ1-2	once	CASGQDPYGYTF	TGTGCCAGCGGACAGGACCCTTATGGCTACACCTTC
.	TRBV11-2	TRBJ2-1	.	CASTTLRQHERVDEQFF	TGTGCCAGCACCACGCTAAGACAACACGAAAGGGTGGATGAGCAGTTCTTC
.	TRBV4-3	TRBJ1-2	.	CASSQGGNGYTF	TGCGCCAGCAGCCAAGGGGGAAATGGCTACACCTTC
.	TRBV27	TRBJ2-6	.	CASSAYRDGANVLTF	TGTGCCAGCAGTGCCTACAGGGATGGGGCCAACGTCCTGACTTTC
.	TRBV4-2	TRBJ2-2	once	CASSLGQSTTGELFF	TGTGCCAGCAGCCTCGGACAGAGTACCACCGGGGAGCTGTTTTTT